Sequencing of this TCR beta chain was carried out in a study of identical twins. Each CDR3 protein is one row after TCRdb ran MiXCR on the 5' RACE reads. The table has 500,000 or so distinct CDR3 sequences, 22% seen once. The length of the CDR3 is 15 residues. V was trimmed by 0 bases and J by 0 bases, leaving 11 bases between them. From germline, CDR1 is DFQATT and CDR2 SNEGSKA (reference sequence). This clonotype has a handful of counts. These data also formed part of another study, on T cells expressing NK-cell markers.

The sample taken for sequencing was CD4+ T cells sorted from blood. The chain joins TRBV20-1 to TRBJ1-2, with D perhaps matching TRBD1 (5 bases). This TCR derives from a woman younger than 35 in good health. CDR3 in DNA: TGCAGTGCTAGAGAATTGGGGGGGGCTAACTATGGCTACACCTTC. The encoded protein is CSARELGGANYGYTF.